This paragraph covers one TCR beta chain sequence. This CDR3 spans 11 amino acids. Germline V gene data show CDR1 as MNHNY and CDR2 as SVGAGI (reference sequence). Deletions cut 2 bases from V and 12 bases from J, with 10 bases between. The sample originates from a study of blood T cell repertoires in COVID-19. In the authors' workflow: Amplification of reference gene primers was used by the study to estimate nucleated cell counts. Sequencing was performed with immunoSEQ multiplex PCR; in TCRdb, only in-frame clones are kept and a portion is missing. That table gives V, J and clone size, and the DNA gave D and trimming. The data contain roughly 100,000 clones, more than 85% of them singletons.

The sequence came from a man younger than 35 with acute or convalescent COVID-19. The chain carries TRBV6-6 and TRBJ1-2; TRBD1 might be the D (6 bases). Sequenced material: peripheral blood. CDR3 sequence reads: CASSYHQGHTF. The CDR3 DNA sequence: TGTGCCAGCAGTTACCACCAGGGGCACACCTTC.